This is a list of T cell receptor beta chains from one sample in a study of blood T cells in healthy people across ages. One entry per CDR3 protein, called by TCRdb with MiXCR from the 5' RACE reads. The sample comprises about 1.5 million distinct CDR3 sequences, approximately 39% of which are singletons, and about 3.8% rests with the top ten. The material sequenced was blood. These receptor sequences come from a woman aged 18-29 years in good health. CDR3s include the opening cysteine and the closing phenylalanine or tryptophan. The order of the fields is clone size, V gene, D gene, J gene, CDR3 protein, CDR3 DNA. The D gene is left open where the match is weak. Only some rows state a clone size, as once, few, many or a class for expanded clones.

.,TRBV15,.,TRBJ1-5,CATSRAADRYSNQPQHF,TGTGCCACCAGCAGAGCCGCGGATCGGTATAGCAATCAGCCCCAGCATTTT
few,TRBV6-5,TRBD2,TRBJ2-1,CASSGTNPYNEQFF,TGTGCCAGCAGCGGGACTAACCCCTACAATGAGCAGTTCTTC
.,TRBV12-3/TRBV12-4,.,TRBJ1-6,CASSRGTGKFPLHF,TGTGCCAGCAGTCGGGGAACGGGGAAATTTCCCCTCCACTTT
many,TRBV6-2/TRBV6-3,.,TRBJ2-7,CASSPAGVGYEQYF,TGTGCCAGCAGTCCCGCCGGGGTGGGATACGAGCAGTACTTC
many,TRBV4-3,.,TRBJ2-7,CASSQDPGNNHEQYF,TGCGCCAGCAGCCAAGATCCCGGGAACAACCACGAGCAGTACTTC
.,TRBV2,TRBD2,TRBJ2-1,CASSVWISGTSGTNEQFF,TGTGCCAGCAGCGTTTGGATTAGTGGGACTAGCGGGACCAATGAGCAGTTCTTC
.,TRBV9,TRBD2,TRBJ2-5,CASSARTSAGLAGLSYNEQYF,TGTGCCAGCAGCGCTCGGACATCAGCCGGCTTAGCGGGACTGTCCTACAATGAGCAGTACTTC
.,TRBV12-3/TRBV12-4,.,TRBJ2-2,CASSLFPGRGTGELFF,TGTGCCAGCAGTTTATTCCCCGGGAGAGGGACCGGGGAGCTGTTTTTT
.,TRBV9,.,TRBJ2-7,CASSVARSGNEQYF,TGTGCCAGCAGCGTAGCCCGGAGTGGCAACGAGCAGTACTTC
.,TRBV30,.,TRBJ1-2,CAWSRQFYGYTF,TGTGCCTGGAGCAGGCAATTTTATGGCTACACCTTC
once,TRBV5-1,TRBD2,TRBJ2-3,CASTGLAGYTDTQYF,TGCGCCAGCACTGGACTAGCGGGCTACACAGATACGCAGTATTTT
.,TRBV11-3,TRBD1,TRBJ2-7,CASSLARDSSYEQYF,TGTGCCAGCAGCTTAGCTCGGGACAGCTCCTACGAGCAGTACTTC
.,TRBV25-1,TRBD2,TRBJ2-7,CASSTSATYEQYF,TGTGCCAGCAGCACTAGCGCAACCTACGAGCAGTACTTC
.,TRBV19,.,TRBJ1-5,CASMRGQRGGNQPQHF,TGTGCCAGTATGCGTGGACAAAGGGGAGGGAATCAGCCCCAGCATTTT
many,TRBV29-1,.,TRBJ1-2,CSVFAGVQVYGYTF,TGCAGCGTTTTCGCAGGGGTTCAGGTCTATGGCTACACCTTC
few,TRBV29-1,.,TRBJ2-1,CSVGPRVSYNGQFF,TGCAGCGTTGGGCCTCGGGTCTCCTACAATGGGCAGTTCTTC
few,TRBV9,TRBD2,TRBJ2-7,CASSAVGTSVYEQYF,TGTGCCAGCAGCGCCGTCGGGACTAGCGTCTACGAGCAGTACTTC
.,TRBV29-1,.,TRBJ1-1,CSVRGVLDTEAFF,TGCAGCGTTAGAGGGGTTTTAGACACTGAAGCTTTCTTT
.,TRBV24-1,.,TRBJ2-1,CATSDLGGSYNEQFF,TGTGCCACCAGTGATTTGGGGGGCTCCTACAATGAGCAGTTCTTC
.,TRBV7-9,.,TRBJ2-7,CASSLINRPRRGGSYEQYF,TGTGCCAGCAGCTTAATAAACCGACCCAGGCGAGGAGGCTCCTACGAGCAGTACTTC
.,TRBV3-1,.,TRBJ2-7,CASSQEVATKQYF,TGTGCCAGCAGCCAAGAAGTAGCGACTAAGCAGTACTTC
.,TRBV18,.,TRBJ1-5,CASSSNREEQPQHF,TGTGCCAGCTCATCGAACAGGGAAGAACAGCCCCAGCATTTT
.,TRBV6-2/TRBV6-3,.,TRBJ2-2,CASSRTIANTGELFF,TGTGCCAGCAGTCGGACCATCGCGAACACCGGGGAGCTGTTTTTT
.,TRBV28,.,TRBJ2-5,CASSPEMRDEETQYF,TGTGCCAGCAGTCCAGAGATGCGGGATGAAGAGACCCAGTACTTC
.,TRBV4-3,TRBD1,TRBJ1-2,CASSRTGEGYGYTF,TGCGCCAGCAGTCGAACAGGGGAGGGATATGGCTACACCTTC
.,TRBV18,.,TRBJ1-6,CASQSSRQIASPLHF,TGTGCCAGCCAGAGTAGTAGGCAAATTGCTTCACCCCTCCACTTT
.,TRBV21-1,.,TRBJ2-2,CASTISSGSDVGELFF,TGTGCCAGCACTATTAGTAGCGGGAGCGACGTCGGGGAGCTGTTTTTT
many,TRBV20-1,TRBD2,TRBJ2-1,CSARTSGSNEQFF,TGCAGTGCGAGGACTAGCGGGAGCAATGAGCAGTTCTTC
few,TRBV6-5,.,TRBJ1-2,CASSYSMSSNYGYTF,TGTGCCAGCAGTTACTCGATGTCTAGTAACTATGGCTACACCTTC
.,TRBV12-3/TRBV12-4,.,TRBJ1-3,CASSPPAGNTIYF,TGTGCCAGCAGCCCCCCGGCTGGAAACACCATATATTTT
.,TRBV25-1,.,TRBJ2-5,CASSESGTWETQYF,TGTGCCAGCAGTGAATCGGGGACGTGGGAGACCCAGTACTTC
.,TRBV4-3,.,TRBJ2-1,CASRNYGSSYNEQFF,TGCGCCAGCCGCAACTATGGGAGCTCCTACAATGAGCAGTTCTTC
.,TRBV27,.,TRBJ2-7,CASSLSIGPAHNEQYF,TGTGCCAGCAGTTTATCGATCGGGCCCGCTCACAATGAGCAGTACTTC
.,TRBV6-1,TRBD2,TRBJ2-3,CASSESLAEKRDTQYF,TGTGCCAGCAGTGAATCCCTAGCGGAGAAGAGAGATACGCAGTATTTT
.,TRBV29-1,TRBD2,TRBJ2-2,CSVGGLAGSTGELFF,TGCAGCGTGGGTGGACTAGCGGGAAGCACCGGGGAGCTGTTTTTT
.,TRBV15,.,TRBJ2-7,CATSEWIGTRSYEQYF,TGTGCCACCAGCGAATGGATCGGTACCCGATCCTACGAGCAGTACTTC
.,TRBV3-1,TRBD2,TRBJ2-1,CASSPRGVIAGDHNEQFF,TGTGCCAGCAGCCCGAGGGGAGTAATAGCGGGGGACCACAATGAGCAGTTCTTC
.,TRBV6-2/TRBV6-3,TRBD2,TRBJ2-5,CASSSLAGDGVYEQYF,TGTGCCAGCAGTTCTTTAGCGGGGGACGGGGTCTATGAGCAGTACTTC
once,TRBV7-9,TRBD1,TRBJ1-1,CASRYGQGMTEAFF,TGTGCCAGCCGCTATGGACAGGGAATGACTGAAGCTTTCTTT
few,TRBV9,.,TRBJ2-3,CASSARTGTDTQYF,TGTGCCAGCAGCGCTCGGACAGGCACAGATACGCAGTATTTT
.,TRBV6-2/TRBV6-3,TRBD1,TRBJ1-1,CASSLDRGRLLENTEAFF,TGTGCCAGCAGCTTGGACAGGGGGCGGCTGCTGGAGAACACTGAAGCTTTCTTT
.,TRBV9,.,TRBJ2-1,CASSANWRYNEQFF,TGTGCCAGCAGCGCCAATTGGAGGTACAATGAGCAGTTCTTC
.,TRBV7-2,.,TRBJ2-5,CASSSTRVPVETQYF,TGTGCCAGCAGCTCTACCAGGGTTCCTGTAGAGACCCAGTACTTC
.,TRBV12-3/TRBV12-4,TRBD1,TRBJ1-1,CASSMKSGTGANTEAFF,TGTGCCAGCAGCATGAAATCCGGGACAGGGGCGAACACTGAAGCTTTCTTT
.,TRBV12-3/TRBV12-4,TRBD1,TRBJ1-3,CASSRQGGNTIYF,TGTGCCAGCAGCCGACAGGGAGGCAACACCATATATTTT
many,TRBV27,.,TRBJ1-1,CASSFGPNTEAFF,TGTGCCAGCAGCTTCGGACCGAACACTGAAGCTTTCTTT
.,TRBV5-1,.,TRBJ2-1,CASSLGDFENEQFF,TGCGCCAGCAGTCTTGGGGACTTTGAGAATGAGCAGTTCTTC
few,TRBV4-3,.,TRBJ2-1,CASSQDMRGLYNEQFF,TGCGCCAGCAGCCAAGACATGAGGGGGTTGTACAATGAGCAGTTCTTC
few,TRBV6-2/TRBV6-3,TRBD1,TRBJ1-5,CASRLKDRVFQPQHF,TGTGCCAGCAGACTGAAGGACAGGGTGTTTCAGCCCCAGCATTTT
.,TRBV14,.,TRBJ1-5,CASSQDTSGEYSNQPQHF,TGTGCCAGCAGCCAAGATACGTCAGGCGAGTATAGCAATCAGCCCCAGCATTTT
.,TRBV6-2/TRBV6-3,.,TRBJ2-7,CASSYWRDEQYF,TGTGCCAGCAGTTATTGGCGGGACGAGCAGTACTTC
few,TRBV20-1,.,TRBJ2-1,CTSLLSKGRGSYNEQFF,TGCACTAGCCTACTTTCCAAGGGAAGAGGCTCCTACAATGAGCAGTTCTTC
few,TRBV29-1,.,TRBJ1-2,CSVFKWKGQDYGYTF,TGCAGCGTTTTTAAGTGGAAGGGGCAGGACTATGGCTACACCTTC
.,TRBV6-7,.,TRBJ1-6,CASSPGDYLARGNSPLHF,TGTGCCAGCAGCCCCGGGGATTACTTGGCAAGGGGCAATTCACCCCTCCACTTT
.,TRBV12-3/TRBV12-4,.,TRBJ1-5,CASTMGGSVGQPQHF,TGTGCCAGCACCATGGGGGGGTCTGTCGGTCAGCCCCAGCATTTT